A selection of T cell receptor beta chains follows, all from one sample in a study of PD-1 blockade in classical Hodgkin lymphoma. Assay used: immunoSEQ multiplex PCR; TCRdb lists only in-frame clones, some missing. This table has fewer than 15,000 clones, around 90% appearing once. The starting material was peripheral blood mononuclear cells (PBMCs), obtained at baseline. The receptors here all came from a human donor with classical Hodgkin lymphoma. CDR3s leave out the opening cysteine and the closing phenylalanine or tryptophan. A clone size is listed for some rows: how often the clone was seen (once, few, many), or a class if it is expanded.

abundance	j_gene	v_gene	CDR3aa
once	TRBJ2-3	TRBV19	ASSIVERDDTQY
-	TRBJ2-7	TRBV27	ASSLSWRETAYEQY
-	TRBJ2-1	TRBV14	ASSPPSGIRRYNEQF
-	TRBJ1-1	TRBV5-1	ASSPGGVGGFTEAF
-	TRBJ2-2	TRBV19	ASSSGLAGRGATGELF
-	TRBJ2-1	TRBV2	ASSERRGDNEQF
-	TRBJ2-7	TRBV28	ASSRAGGRTYEQY
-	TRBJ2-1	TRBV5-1	ASSFSGRPTPPDNEQF
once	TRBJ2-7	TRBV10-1	ASSESGVSEQY
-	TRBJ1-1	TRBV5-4	ASSTRGFNTEAF
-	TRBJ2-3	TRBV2	ASSVGRGLADTQY
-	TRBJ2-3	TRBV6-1	ASSAGVGGTDTQY
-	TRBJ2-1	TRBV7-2	ASSALLENEQF
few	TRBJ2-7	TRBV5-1	ASSLFDRTYEQY
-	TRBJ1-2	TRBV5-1	ASSPPTGPVRGYT
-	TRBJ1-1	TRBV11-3	ASSLGRQNTEAF
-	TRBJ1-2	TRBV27	ASSLSMGRHYGYT
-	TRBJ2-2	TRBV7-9	ASSSPGGGELF
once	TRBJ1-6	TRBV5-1	ASSLGDGSSYNSPLH
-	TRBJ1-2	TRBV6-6	ASSQGVAGYGYT
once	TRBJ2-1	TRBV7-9	ASSLGGAFPYNEQF
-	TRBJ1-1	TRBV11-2	ASTYLVDGTEAF
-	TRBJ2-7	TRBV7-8	ASSATHSREQY
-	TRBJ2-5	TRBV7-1	ASTNRDDKY
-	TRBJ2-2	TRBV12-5	ASGLVLGREVDTGELF
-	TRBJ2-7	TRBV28	ASGRLAGVIEQY
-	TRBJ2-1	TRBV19	ASSPRTGNEQF
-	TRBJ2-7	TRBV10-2	ASLAFGWEQY
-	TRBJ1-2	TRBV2	ALRKSYGYT
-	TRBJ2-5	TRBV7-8	ASSLFEGSLSYRETQY
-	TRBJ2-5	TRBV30	AWSRVGGPLQETQY
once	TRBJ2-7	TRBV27	ASTATGDEQY
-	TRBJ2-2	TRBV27	ASSSVKAGELF
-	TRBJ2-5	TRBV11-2	ASSPQETQY
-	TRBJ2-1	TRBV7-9	ASSLPGGASGRKGEQF
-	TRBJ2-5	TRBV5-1	ASSSARGPIGETQY